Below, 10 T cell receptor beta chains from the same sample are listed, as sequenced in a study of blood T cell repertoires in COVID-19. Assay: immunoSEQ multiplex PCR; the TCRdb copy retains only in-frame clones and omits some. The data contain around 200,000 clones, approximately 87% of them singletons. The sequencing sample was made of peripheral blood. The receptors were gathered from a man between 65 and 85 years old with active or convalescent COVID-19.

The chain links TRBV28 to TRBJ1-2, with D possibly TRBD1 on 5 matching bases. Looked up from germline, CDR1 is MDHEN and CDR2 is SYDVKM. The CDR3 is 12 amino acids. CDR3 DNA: TGTGCTCTGGGGCAACCTAACTATGGCTACACCTTC. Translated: CALGQPNYGYTF.

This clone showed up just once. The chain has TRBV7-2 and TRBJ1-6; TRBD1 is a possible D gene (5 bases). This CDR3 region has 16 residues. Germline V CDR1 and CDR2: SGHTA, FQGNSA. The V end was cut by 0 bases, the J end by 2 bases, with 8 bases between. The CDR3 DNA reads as TGTGCCAGCAGCTTAGCGCAGGGCCCCTATAATTCACCCCTCCACTTT. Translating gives CASSLAQGPYNSPLHF.

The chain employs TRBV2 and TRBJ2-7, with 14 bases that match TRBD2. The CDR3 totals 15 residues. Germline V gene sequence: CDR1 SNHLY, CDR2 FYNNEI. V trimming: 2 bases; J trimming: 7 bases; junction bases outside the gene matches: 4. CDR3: CASSEKGLAGAEQYF. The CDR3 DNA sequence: TGTGCCAGCAGTGAAAAGGGACTAGCGGGGGCTGAGCAGTACTTC.

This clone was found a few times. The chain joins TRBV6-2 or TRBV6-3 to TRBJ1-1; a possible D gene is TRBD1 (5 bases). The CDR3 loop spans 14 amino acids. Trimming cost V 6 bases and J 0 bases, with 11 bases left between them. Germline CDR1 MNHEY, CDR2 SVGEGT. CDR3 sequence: CASSRRGLNTEAFF. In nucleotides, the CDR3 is TGTGCCAGCAGCCGGCGGGGGTTGAACACTGAAGCTTTCTTT.

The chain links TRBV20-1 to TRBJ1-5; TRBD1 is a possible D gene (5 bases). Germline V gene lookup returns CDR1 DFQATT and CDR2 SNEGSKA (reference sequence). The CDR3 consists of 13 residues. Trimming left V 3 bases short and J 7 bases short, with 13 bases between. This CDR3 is CSASLGAQQPQHF. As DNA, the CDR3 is TGCAGTGCTAGTCTAGGGGCTCAACAGCCCCAGCATTTT.

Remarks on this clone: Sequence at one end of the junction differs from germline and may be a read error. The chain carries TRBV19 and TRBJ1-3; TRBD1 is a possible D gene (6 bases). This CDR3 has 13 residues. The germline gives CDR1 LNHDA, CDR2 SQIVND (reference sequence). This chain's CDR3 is CASSIIGPGDIHF. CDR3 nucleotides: TGTGCCAGTAGTATAATTGGTCCAGGGGATATACATTTT.

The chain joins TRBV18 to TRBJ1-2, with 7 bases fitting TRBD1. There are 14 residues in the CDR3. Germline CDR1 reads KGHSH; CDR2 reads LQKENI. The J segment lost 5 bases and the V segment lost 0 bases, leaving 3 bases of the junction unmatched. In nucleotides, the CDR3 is TGTGCCAGCTCACCACCCGGGACAGCATATGGCTACACCTTC. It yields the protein CASSPPGTAYGYTF.

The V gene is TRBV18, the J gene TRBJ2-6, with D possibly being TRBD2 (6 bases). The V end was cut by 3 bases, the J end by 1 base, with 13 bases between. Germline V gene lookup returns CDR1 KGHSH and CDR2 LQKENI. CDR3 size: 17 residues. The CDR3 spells CASSPGTPRSGANVLTF. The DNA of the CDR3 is TGTGCCAGCTCACCGGGGACTCCCAGGTCTGGGGCCAACGTCCTGACTTTC.

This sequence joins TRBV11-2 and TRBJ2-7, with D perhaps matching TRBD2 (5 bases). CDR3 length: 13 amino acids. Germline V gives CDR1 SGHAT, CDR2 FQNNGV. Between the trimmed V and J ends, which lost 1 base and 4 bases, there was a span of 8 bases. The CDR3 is CASSLGETYEQYF. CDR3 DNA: TGTGCCAGCAGCTTAGGGGAGACTTACGAGCAGTACTTC.

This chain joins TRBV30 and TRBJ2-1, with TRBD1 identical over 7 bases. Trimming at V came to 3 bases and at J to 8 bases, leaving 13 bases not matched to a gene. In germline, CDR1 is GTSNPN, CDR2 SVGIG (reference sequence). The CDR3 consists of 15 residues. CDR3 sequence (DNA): TGTGCCTGGAGGAAGGGGGCGGCAGGGGTGGATGAGCAGTTCTTC. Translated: CAWRKGAAGVDEQFF.